This TCR beta chain was sequenced during a study of regulatory T cells in long-lasting Graves disease. Indicated time point: persistent/refractory GD, antithyroid drugs over 5 years with positive TRAb. PBMCs were the source of the RNA used for TCR sequencing. For TCR beta, libraries came from iRepertoire HTBI primers and Arm-PCR of CDR3 regions. MiXCR was run by TCRdb on the multiplex PCR reads, yielding one entry per CDR3 protein. Here the sample spans more than 300,000 distinct CDR3 sequences, about 20% being singletons. This CDR3 is built from 17 residues. Germline-derived CDR1 and CDR2 are SGHTA and FQGTGA. V lost 1 base, J lost 5 bases, and 18 bases lay in between. This clonotype has a handful of counts.

The sample in question was peripheral blood mononuclear cells (PBMCs), obtained when the disease was refractory, from a patient treated with antithyroid drugs. This TCR came from a female donor with Graves disease. The gene calls are TRBV7-3 and TRBJ2-1; no clear D gene. CDR3 bases: TGTGCCAGCAGCTTAATCCCCACGGAGTTCACAGACAATGAGCAGTTCTTC. This encodes CASSLIPTEFTDNEQFF.